The clone carrying this T cell receptor (beta chain) was observed at least ten times. Antigen specificity is unknown. CDR3 size: 16 residues. In germline, CDR1 is KGHSH, CDR2 LQKENI. Trimming removed 3 bases at V and 2 bases at J, with 16 bases between. TCR beta CDR3 sequences were amplified from RNA transcripts. The TCR CDR3 first-round RT-PCR relied on the HTBI primer set. From the multiplex PCR reads, TCRdb called clonotypes with MiXCR, one entry per CDR3 protein. This sample carries over 200,000 distinct CDR3 sequences, 13% to 15% of them seen once, and the ten largest clones take 10% to 15%. The blood sample was taken at first hyperthyroidism diagnosis, before any ophthalmopathy symptoms. The record originates from a study of T cells in Graves' hyperthyroidism and ophthalmopathy. For the study at large: At the time of initial diagnosis and before any treatment, peripheral blood was collected.

General observations from the study: In validation, the model predicted ophthalmopathy. These predictions came a median about 6.2 months before onset.

The clonotype was recovered from a woman in her thirties or forties with Graves' hyperthyroidism that later progressed to Graves' ophthalmopathy. What was sequenced was blood. The chain has TRBV18 and TRBJ1-1, with D maybe TRBD1 (6 bases). The CDR3: CASSPRVGGGNTEAFF. The CDR3 DNA is TGTGCCAGCTCACCCCGAGTAGGGGGAGGAAACACTGAAGCTTTCTTT.